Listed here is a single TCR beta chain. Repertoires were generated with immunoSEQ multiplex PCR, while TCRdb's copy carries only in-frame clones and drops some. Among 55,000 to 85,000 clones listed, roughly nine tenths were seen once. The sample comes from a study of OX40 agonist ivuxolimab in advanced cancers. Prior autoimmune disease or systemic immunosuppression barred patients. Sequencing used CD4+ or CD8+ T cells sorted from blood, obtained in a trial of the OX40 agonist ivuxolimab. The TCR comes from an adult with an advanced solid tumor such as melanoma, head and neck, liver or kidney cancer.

The CDR3 DNA reads TGTGCCAGCTGCAGGGTAAGCGGGAGAGGATCCTACAATGAGCAGTTCTTC. Translation: CASCRVSGRGSYNEQFF. The genes are TRBV13 and TRBJ2-1; 8 bases line up with TRBD2. The CDR3 runs to 17 residues. Germline CDR1 reads PRHDT; CDR2 reads FYEKMQ (reference sequence). After removal of 8 bases from V and 1 base from J, the junction contained 13 bases not matched to a gene.